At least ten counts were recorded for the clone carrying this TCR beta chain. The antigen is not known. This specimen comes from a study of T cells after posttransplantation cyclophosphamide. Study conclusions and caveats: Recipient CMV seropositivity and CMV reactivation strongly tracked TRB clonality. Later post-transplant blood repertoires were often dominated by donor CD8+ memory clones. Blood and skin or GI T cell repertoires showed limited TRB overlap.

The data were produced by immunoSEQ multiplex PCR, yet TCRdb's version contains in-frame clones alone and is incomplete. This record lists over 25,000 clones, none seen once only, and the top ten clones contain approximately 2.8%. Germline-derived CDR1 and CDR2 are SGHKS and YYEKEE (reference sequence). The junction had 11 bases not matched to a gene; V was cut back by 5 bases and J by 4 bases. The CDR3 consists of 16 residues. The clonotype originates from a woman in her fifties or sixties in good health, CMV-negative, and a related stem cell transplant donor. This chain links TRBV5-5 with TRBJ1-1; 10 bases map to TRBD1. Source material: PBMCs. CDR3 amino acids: CASSSLPRTGGTEAFF. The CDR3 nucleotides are TGTGCCAGCAGTTCCCTCCCCCGGACAGGGGGCACTGAAGCTTTCTTT.